Here is one T cell receptor (beta chain) with its context. Antigen unknown. Baseline was the first blood sampling point, followed by cycle 4 day 1 and cycle 7 day 1. The data belong to a study of OX40 agonist ivuxolimab in advanced cancers. Whole-study context: Ivuxolimab was delivered to patients intravenously every 2 weeks at doses spanning 0.01 to 10 mg/kg.

Findings and caveats of the study: Low normalized T-cell clonal expansion was additionally recorded for some nonresponders.

The ends were cut back, 0 bases at V and 2 bases at J, with 8 bases in the middle. The CDR3 runs to 14 residues. CDR1 MNHEY and CDR2 SVGAGI come from the germline V gene. Generated by immunoSEQ multiplex PCR, the TCRdb table keeps only in-frame clones and is missing some. The table has 100,000 to 150,000 clones, 85% to 95% seen once. The clonotype originates from an adult with an advanced solid tumor such as melanoma, head and neck, liver or kidney cancer. The source was CD4+ or CD8+ T cells sorted from blood, collected in a trial of the OX40 agonist ivuxolimab. V usage is TRBV6-5 and J usage is TRBJ2-7; weak D call: TRBD2 (5 bases). CDR3 in DNA: TGTGCCAGCAGTTACTCGACTACAGCCTACGAGCAGTACTTC. It codes for CASSYSTTAYEQYF.